One sample yielded the 6 T cell receptor beta chains listed below, sequenced in a study of OX40 agonist ivuxolimab in advanced cancers. TCRdb's table, derived via immunoSEQ multiplex PCR, lists solely in-frame clones and lacks some. The table lists approximately 66,000 clones, roughly 86% of them singletons. This specimen consisted of CD4+ or CD8+ T cells sorted from blood, obtained in a trial of the OX40 agonist ivuxolimab. The receptors were sampled from an adult with an advanced solid tumor such as melanoma, head and neck, liver or kidney cancer.

The rearrangement uses TRBV19 and TRBJ1-2, with 7 bases identical to TRBD1. V was clipped by 5 bases and J by 4 bases; unmatched bases: 4. Germline V gene lookup returns CDR1 LNHDA and CDR2 SQIVND (reference sequence). There are 13 residues in the CDR3. The chain's CDR3 is CASSLGGVYGYTF. In DNA, the CDR3 is TGTGCCAGTAGTTTAGGGGGCGTCTATGGCTACACCTTC.

This chain joins TRBV5-4 and TRBJ2-3, with 8 bases lining up with TRBD2. The CDR3 runs to 14 residues. Germline assignment: CDR1 SGHNT and CDR2 YYREEE (reference sequence). J lost 5 bases, V lost 7 bases, and 9 bases had no gene match. CDR3 amino acids: CASWVGGAVDTQYF. CDR3 nucleotides: TGTGCCAGCTGGGTCGGGGGGGCGGTAGATACGCAGTATTTT.

The chain recombines TRBV19 with TRBJ1-5; D is undetermined. V dropped 7 bases and J dropped 0 bases, with 13 bases sitting between them. CDR1 is LNHDA and CDR2 is SQIVND in the germline V gene (reference sequence). The CDR3 length is 15 residues. CDR3: CASTYGSLSNQPQHF. CDR3 in DNA: TGTGCCAGTACCTATGGGAGCCTTAGCAATCAGCCCCAGCATTTT.

This chain uses TRBV15 with TRBJ2-3; D remains ambiguous. The V gene's germline CDR1 is LNHNV and CDR2 YYDKDF (reference sequence). The CDR3 contains 13 residues. The germline V and J ends were trimmed by 0 bases and 6 bases, with 7 bases remaining between them. The chain's CDR3 is CATSRDRPDTQYF. Written as DNA, the CDR3 is TGTGCCACCAGCAGAGATCGTCCGGATACGCAGTATTTT. Full variable domain (missing parts from reference TRBV15 and TRBJ2-3): DAMVIQNPRYQVTQFGKPVTLSCSQTLNHNVMYWYQQKSSQAPKLLFHYYDKDFNNEADTPDNFQSRRPNTSFCFLDIRSPGLGDTAMYLCATSRDRPDTQYFGPGTRLTVL.

The chain combines TRBV19 with TRBJ2-7, with TRBD2 matching over 8 bases. Germline V gene data show CDR1 as LNHDA and CDR2 as SQIVND (reference sequence). CDR3 length equals 15 residues. With 6 bases clipped from V and 0 bases from J, the junction kept 7 bases outside the gene matches. CDR3 in amino acids: CASRSGGTSSYEQYF. The CDR3 DNA reads TGTGCCAGTAGGTCAGGAGGGACTAGCTCCTACGAGCAGTACTTC.

V and J are TRBV5-5 and TRBJ1-1; D call uncertain. V lost 4 bases and J lost 2, with 12 bases in between. This CDR3 is built from 14 residues. CDR1 is SGHKS and CDR2 is YYEKEE in the germline V gene (reference sequence). DNA for the CDR3: TGTGCCAGCAGCGTTCTGTGGGCTAACACTGAAGCTTTCTTT. Translating gives CASSVLWANTEAFF.